The 31 T cell receptor beta chains below come from one sample, sequenced in a study of blood T cell repertoires in COVID-19. TCRdb keeps only in-frame clones here, not all; method: immunoSEQ multiplex PCR. Of roughly 62,000 clones detected, 87% appear once; the ten largest clones hold about 9.4%. The sequencing input was peripheral blood. All receptors derive from a human donor with acute or convalescent COVID-19. The donor label of this sample is uncertain.

J is TRBJ2-2 and V is TRBV6-5, with a tentative D call TRBD1 (5 bases). The germline CDR1 and CDR2 sequences are MNHEY and SVGAGI. V shed 6 bases and J shed 4 bases, with 9 bases lying between them. The CDR3 has 13 amino acids. The CDR3, as DNA: TGTGCCAGCAGCAGACAGTCCACCGGGGAGCTGTTTTTT. This sequence encodes CASSRQSTGELFF.

This clone was counted a single time. The chain links TRBV4-3 to TRBJ2-3; D remains unclear. The CDR3 consists of 18 residues. CDR1 and CDR2 from the germline V gene are LGHNA and YSLEER. Trimming shortened V by 1 base and J by 8 bases, and 25 bases separated the two germline ends. The CDR3 loop is CASSQARESLGATGTQYF. The CDR3 DNA sequence: TGCGCCAGCAGCCAAGCTCGAGAATCCCTCGGCGCAACGGGTACGCAGTATTTT.

CDR3 nucleotide sequence: TGTGCCAGCAGCCACGACTCGAAGAGCTCCTACGAGCAGTACTTC. This translates into CASSHDSKSSYEQYF. The chain has TRBV11-2 and TRBJ2-7; D is ambiguous. Germline V gives CDR1 SGHAT, CDR2 FQNNGV. The CDR3 is 15 amino acids. V lost 5 bases and J lost 0, with 14 bases in between.

The chain links TRBV7-3 to TRBJ2-1, with TRBD2 identical over 10 bases. The ends lost 5 bases at V and 11 bases at J; junction bases unmatched: 12. The CDR3 is made up of 15 amino acids. Germline V gene data show CDR1 as SGHTA and CDR2 as FQGTGA. The CDR3 DNA reads TGTGCCAGCAGCCCTCTAGCGGGAGTTAGCCCCCAGCAGTTCTTC. Protein sequence: CASSPLAGVSPQQFF.

The chain carries TRBV25-1 and TRBJ1-2; 8 bases line up with TRBD1. This CDR3 contains 13 residues. Trimming removed 4 bases from V and 5 bases from J; junction bases left unmatched: 3. Germline V gives CDR1 MGHDK, CDR2 SYGVNS. This CDR3 is CASSGDRKYGYTF. The CDR3 coding sequence is TGTGCCAGCAGTGGGGACAGGAAATATGGCTACACCTTC.

The V gene is TRBV18, the J gene TRBJ1-1, with 8 bases lining up with TRBD1. This CDR3 is 13 amino acids long. Trimming removed 3 bases from V and 6 bases from J; junction bases left unmatched: 3. CDR1 and CDR2 (germline): KGHSH, LQKENI. The CDR3 DNA follows: TGTGCCAGCTCACCGGACAGGGTGGCTGAAGCTTTCTTT. This gives the protein CASSPDRVAEAFF.

V gene TRBV28 combines with J gene TRBJ1-5, with 7 bases aligning to TRBD1. The CDR3 runs to 16 residues. Germline V gene data show CDR1 as MDHEN and CDR2 as SYDVKM. J lost 1 base, V lost 8 bases, and 11 bases had no gene match. Here the CDR3 DNA reads TGTGCCAGCGGAATGACAGGGCGAGGGAGCAATCAGCCCCAGCATTTT. It translates to CASGMTGRGSNQPQHF.

This clone has just a few counts. This chain connects TRBV5-1 to TRBJ1-1; D may be TRBD1 (5 bases). The CDR3 extends over 15 amino acids. V was pared by 5 bases and J by 6 bases, with 20 bases between. Germline CDR1 and CDR2: SGHRS and YFSETQ. For the CDR3, the DNA is TGCGCCAGCAGGCACGGGGACTCCGGCAGCGCTGAAGCTTTCTTT. Translated: CASRHGDSGSAEAFF.

The gene calls are TRBV19 and TRBJ2-1; 9 bases are shared with TRBD2. This CDR3 spans 20 amino acids. Germline loops: CDR1 LNHDA, CDR2 SQIVND (reference sequence). J lost 2 bases, V lost 1 base, and 15 bases had no gene match. CDR3 DNA sequence: TGTGCCAGTAGTATAGTCGCGAACCCACTAGCGGGCGTCCCCTACAATGAGCAGTTCTTC. Protein: CASSIVANPLAGVPYNEQFF.

The gene calls are TRBV29-1 and TRBJ2-5; a weak D match, TRBD1 (6 bases). The CDR3 sequence is 10 residues long. Trimming took off 7 bases at V and 3 bases at J, with 6 bases between the two ends. The germline V gene has CDR1 SQVTM and CDR2 ANQGSEA. CDR3 amino acids: CSGQEETQYF. The CDR3 DNA is TGCAGCGGACAGGAAGAGACCCAGTACTTC.

As DNA, the CDR3 is TGTGCCAGCTCACCACGAGACAGGGGTGGGAGGAATGAGCAGTTCTTC. Its protein is CASSPRDRGGRNEQFF. V and J are TRBV18 and TRBJ2-1, with 8 bases fitting TRBD1. The J segment lost 7 bases and the V segment lost 1 base, leaving 9 bases of the junction unmatched. The CDR3 spans 16 residues. Germline V gives CDR1 KGHSH, CDR2 LQKENI.

V usage is TRBV25-1 and J usage is TRBJ2-5; 14 nucleotides align to TRBD2. There are 15 residues in the CDR3. Per germline, CDR1 MGHDK and CDR2 SYGVNS. Unmatched junction bases numbered 7, after V lost 2 bases and J lost 11 bases. CDR3 protein: CASSERGLAGESQYF. The CDR3 bases are TGTGCCAGCAGTGAAAGGGGACTAGCGGGGGAGTCACAGTACTTC.

This chain uses TRBV5-1 with TRBJ2-5, with a tentative D call TRBD1 (6 bases). The CDR3 has 14 amino acids. V gave up 4 bases and J gave up 1 base, with 11 bases separating them. Germline loops: CDR1 SGHRS, CDR2 YFSETQ. CDR3 sequence: CASSAGQLQETQYF. The DNA of the CDR3 is TGCGCCAGCAGCGCTGGACAGCTCCAAGAGACCCAGTACTTC.

The V gene is TRBV15, the J gene TRBJ2-5, with D possibly being TRBD1 (6 bases). CDR3 length: 15 amino acids. CDR1 and CDR2 (germline): LNHNV, YYDKDF (reference sequence). Trimming took 3 bases from V and 5 from J, leaving 16 bases between them. CDR3 coding DNA: TGTGCCACCAGCAGCCCCAGGGACATCGGGGAGACCCAGTACTTC. It is translated as CATSSPRDIGETQYF.

This chain joins TRBV19 and TRBJ2-1; TRBD2 agrees at 7 bases. Germline V gene lookup returns CDR1 LNHDA and CDR2 SQIVND (reference sequence). After removal of 1 base from V and 1 base from J, the junction contained 1 base not matched to a gene. The length of the CDR3 is 15 residues. The chain's CDR3 is CASSIGLASYNEQFF. The CDR3, as DNA: TGTGCCAGTAGTATAGGACTAGCTTCCTACAATGAGCAGTTCTTC.

The genes are TRBV6-5 and TRBJ1-1, with a weak D call TRBD1 (6 bases). V was shortened by 6 bases and J by 2 bases, with 16 bases between the two germline ends. The CDR3 spans 15 residues. CDR1 MNHEY and CDR2 SVGAGI come from the germline V gene. CDR3 nucleotide sequence: TGTGCCAGCAGGACTCCCGGGACATTAAACACTGAAGCTTTCTTT. Translated, it gives CASRTPGTLNTEAFF.

The chain uses TRBV5-4 and TRBJ2-1, with 12 bases fitting TRBD2. Germline V lookup: CDR1 SGHNT, CDR2 YYREEE (reference sequence). The length of the CDR3 is 16 residues. J gave up 9 bases and V 0 bases, and 7 bases lay outside the gene matches. The CDR3 bases are TGTGCCAGCAGCTTGGTTCTAGCGGGAGGGCCCGGTGAGCAGTTCTTC. Translated: CASSLVLAGGPGEQFF.

The V call is TRBV7-6, the J call TRBJ1-2; TRBD1 is a possible D gene (6 bases). The germline V and J ends were trimmed by 1 base and 5 bases, with 14 bases remaining between them. The V gene's germline CDR1 is SGHVS and CDR2 FNYEAQ. The length of the CDR3 is 15 residues. The CDR3 is CASSLVQGTFYGYTF. CDR3 DNA: TGTGCCAGCAGCTTAGTGCAGGGGACCTTTTATGGCTACACCTTC. The full variable domain, in which reference TRBV7-6 and TRBJ1-2 provide the parts outside the CDR3, is GAGVSQSPRYKVTKRGQDVALRCDPISGHVSLYWYRQALGQGPEFLTYFNYEAQQDKSGLPNDRFSAERPEGSISTLTIQRTEQRDSAMYRCASSLVQGTFYGYTFGSGTRLTVV.

Written as DNA, the CDR3 is TGTGCCAGCAGTTTTGGCAGGGTCAGTCTCTATGAGCAGTTCTTC. It yields the protein CASSFGRVSLYEQFF. The J gene is TRBJ2-1, the V gene TRBV27; a possible D gene is TRBD1 (5 bases). V lost 3 bases and J lost 8, with 17 bases in between. Germline lookup yields CDR1 MNHEY and CDR2 SMNVEV (reference sequence). The CDR3 length is 15 residues.

The chain employs TRBV5-1 and TRBJ2-7; maybe TRBD2 (5 bases). CDR3 length: 12 amino acids. The germline gives CDR1 SGHRS, CDR2 YFSETQ. V dropped 4 bases and J dropped 5 bases, with 10 bases sitting between them. CDR3 DNA sequence: TGCGCCAGCAGCCCCACTAGGAACGAGCAGTACTTC. Its protein is CASSPTRNEQYF. Variable domain in full (rest from reference TRBV5-1 and TRBJ2-7): KAGVTQTPRYLIKTRGQQVTLSCSPISGHRSVSWYQQTPGQGLQFLFEYFSETQRNKGNFPGRFSGRQFSNSRSEMNVSTLELGDSALYLCASSPTRNEQYFGPGTRLTVT.

V and J are TRBV11-2 and TRBJ2-1, with D possibly TRBD2 on 6 matching bases. Germline CDR1 and CDR2: SGHAT and FQNNGV. This CDR3 spans 13 amino acids. The germline V and J ends were trimmed by 7 bases and 8 bases, with 15 bases remaining between them. CDR3 coding DNA: TGTGCCAGCATAAGGGCCGGGGGTCATGAGCAGTTCTTC. It codes for CASIRAGGHEQFF.

The V gene is TRBV6-1, the J gene TRBJ2-1; a possible D gene is TRBD1 (6 bases). The CDR3 is 13 amino acids. Germline assignment: CDR1 MNHNS and CDR2 SASEGT. Trimming cost V 2 bases and J 10 bases, with 12 bases left between them. In DNA, the CDR3 is TGTGCCAGCAGTGAACAGGGGAGAGGGGAGCAGTTCTTC. Translation: CASSEQGRGEQFF.

This rearrangement joins TRBV3-1 (or the pseudogene TRBV3-2) to TRBJ1-1; 10 positions agree with TRBD1. CDR1 is LGHDT and CDR2 is YNNKEL in the germline V gene (reference sequence). This CDR3 is 16 amino acids long. With 2 bases clipped from V and 4 bases from J, the junction kept 7 bases outside the gene matches. CDR3 nucleotide sequence: TGTGCCAGCAGCCAATACCGGACAGGGGGAGGCACTGAAGCTTTCTTT. Translating it yields CASSQYRTGGGTEAFF.

The V call is TRBV5-1, the J call TRBJ2-5, with 9 bases aligning to TRBD1. CDR1 is SGHRS, CDR2 YFSETQ, per germline. CDR3 length: 16 amino acids. V dropped 3 bases and J dropped 7; count of bases not matched to a gene: 13. The CDR3 nucleotides are TGCGCCAGCAGCTGGGGATGGGACAGGGAGAGCGGGACCCAGTACTTC. As protein: CASSWGWDRESGTQYF.

This chain uses TRBV7-3 with TRBJ1-1; D remains ambiguous. The CDR3 has 13 amino acids. V lost 3 bases to trimming and J lost 0 bases, with 5 bases between them. From germline, CDR1 is SGHTA and CDR2 FQGTGA. CDR3 DNA: TGTGCCAGCAGCTTTCAGATGAACACTGAAGCTTTCTTT. Amino acids: CASSFQMNTEAFF.

This chain joins TRBV5-4 and TRBJ1-1, with D possibly being TRBD1 (6 bases). The germline V gene encodes CDR1 SGHNT and CDR2 YYREEE (reference sequence). The CDR3 is 15 residues long. V lost 0 bases, J lost 4 bases, and 13 bases lay in between. The CDR3 DNA reads TGTGCCAGCAGCTTGGTTGCAGGGGCGGTCACTGAAGCTTTCTTT. Amino acid sequence: CASSLVAGAVTEAFF.

CDR3 residues: CASSEGTANSYGYTF. DNA of the CDR3: TGCGCCAGCAGCGAGGGGACAGCCAACAGCTATGGCTACACCTTC. V and J are TRBV5-1 and TRBJ1-2; 7 bases agree with TRBD1. The CDR3 covers 15 residues. Per germline, CDR1 SGHRS and CDR2 YFSETQ. The V gene end was trimmed by 4 bases and the J gene end by 4 bases; junction bases not matched to a gene: 10.

Only one count was recorded for this clone. J is TRBJ2-4 and V is TRBV11-3, with 9 bases lining up with TRBD1. In germline, CDR1 is SGHNT, CDR2 YENEEA. The CDR3 has 19 residues. The J segment lost 0 bases and the V segment lost 4 bases, leaving 13 bases of the junction unmatched. The CDR3 region is CASSSRGQGITLAKNIQYF. In DNA form, the CDR3 reads TGTGCCAGCAGCTCCCGAGGACAGGGGATTACTCTAGCCAAAAACATTCAGTACTTC.

This clone occurred once. The chain employs TRBV11-3 and TRBJ2-7; D uncertain. CDR1 and CDR2 (germline): SGHNT, YENEEA. The CDR3 totals 14 residues. Trimming stripped 5 bases from V and 1 base from J, with 12 bases between. CDR3 bases: TGTGCCAGCAGCCTAACCACTGTATCCTACGAGCAGTACTTC. As protein: CASSLTTVSYEQYF.

This clone was counted once. The V gene is TRBV21-1, the J gene TRBJ2-2; the table's D call, TRBD1, has no DNA check behind it. TRBV21-1 is noted as a pseudogene. CDR3 length: 16 residues. The CDR3: CASSKSPGGANGELFF. CDR3 in DNA: TGTGCCAGCAGCAAAAGCCCAGGGGGCGCGAACGGGGAGCTGTTTTTT.

The V gene is TRBV6-6, the J gene TRBJ1-6; 10 bases agree with TRBD1. Germline CDR1 and CDR2: MNHNY and SVGAGI (reference sequence). V shed 0 bases and J 7 bases; nucleotides not matched to a gene: 3. The CDR3 totals 16 residues. The CDR3 coding sequence is TGTGCCAGCAGTTACTCGAGGACAGGGGGGAATTCACCCCTCCACTTT. Translated: CASSYSRTGGNSPLHF.